These 21 T cell receptor beta chains originate from one sample sequenced in a study of blood T cell repertoires in COVID-19. Profiled with immunoSEQ multiplex PCR; TCRdb holds only in-frame clones, not every one. The data contain about 160,000 clones, around 89% of them seen just once; the ten biggest clones take up approximately 3%. The sample taken for sequencing was peripheral blood. These receptors were taken from a man in his fifties or sixties with acute or convalescent COVID-19.

This clone was recorded once. The chain employs TRBV6-2 or TRBV6-3 and TRBJ1-6; D is ambiguous. The CDR3 runs 12 residues. V was cut by 6 bases and J by 7 bases, with 7 bases left in between. The germline V gene has CDR1 MNHEY and CDR2 SVGEGT. For the CDR3, the DNA is TGTGCCAGCAGCCGTCCGAATTCACCCCTCCACTTT. As protein: CASSRPNSPLHF.

The rearrangement uses TRBV7-8 and TRBJ2-4; D is ambiguous. The V gene's germline CDR1 is SGHVS and CDR2 FQNEAQ. The CDR3 extends over 17 amino acids. V dropped 3 bases and J dropped 4 bases, with 19 bases sitting between them. The CDR3 DNA follows: TGTGCCAGCAGCTTGGAAATCGCAGGTGAACCGAAAAACATTCAGTACTTC. This codes for CASSLEIAGEPKNIQYF.

The V call is TRBV18, the J call TRBJ1-1, with unresolved D. This CDR3 has 15 amino acids. Trimming cost V 6 bases and J 8 bases, with 22 bases left between them. In germline, CDR1 is KGHSH, CDR2 LQKENI. CDR3 nucleotides: TGTGCCAGCTCGGAGGTACAGTTGGGTGGGAGAGAAGCTTTCTTT. It codes for CASSEVQLGGREAFF.

CDR3 amino acids: CAAHKGIRQYF. DNA for the CDR3: TGTGCCGCACATAAGGGGATCCGCCAGTACTTC. The chain links TRBV7-9 to TRBJ2-5; perhaps TRBD1 as D (5 bases). V was pared by 11 bases and J by 10 bases, with 17 bases between. This CDR3 comprises 11 residues. Germline loops: CDR1 SEHNR, CDR2 FQNEAQ (reference sequence). The full variable domain, completed using reference TRBV7-9 and TRBJ2-5, is DTGVSQNPRHKITKRGQNVTFRCDPISEHNRLYWYRQTLGQGPEFLTYFQNEAQLEKSRLLSDRFSAERPKGSFSTLEIQRTEQGDSAMYLCAAHKGIRQYFGPGTRLLVL.

This clone was seen a single time. The chain combines TRBV4-2 with TRBJ2-3; 8 bases align to TRBD2. There are 15 residues in the CDR3. J gave up 6 bases and V 1 base, and 6 bases lay outside the gene matches. The germline CDR1 and CDR2 sequences are LGHNA and YNFKEQ. Here the CDR3 DNA reads TGTGCCAGCAGCCAAGGAGCGGGGGCGGGGGATACGCAGTATTTT. Encoded protein: CASSQGAGAGDTQYF.

The chain employs TRBV27 and TRBJ1-2; 12 bases map to TRBD1. Germline-derived CDR1 and CDR2 are MNHEY and SMNVEV (reference sequence). Germline trimming cut 4 bases from V and 5 bases from J; bases unmatched to any gene: 11. This CDR3 has 17 amino acids. This CDR3 reads CASSSSGTGGAWYGYTF. The DNA of the CDR3 is TGTGCCAGCAGTTCCTCCGGGACAGGGGGCGCGTGGTATGGCTACACCTTC.

As regards this clone: Other DNA sequences in the same sample also yield this CDR3. This chain connects TRBV2 to TRBJ1-1, with D possibly TRBD1 on 5 matching bases. This CDR3 comprises 14 residues. The germline CDR1 and CDR2 sequences are SNHLY and FYNNEI. Trimming shortened V by 1 base and J by 1 base, and 7 bases separated the two germline ends. CDR3 nucleotides: TGTGCCAGCAGTGAAGGGCAGGGGAACACTGAAGCTTTCTTT. Amino acid sequence: CASSEGQGNTEAFF.

The rearrangement joins TRBV6-6 to TRBJ1-2, with a weak D call TRBD1 (5 bases). The CDR3 is 14 amino acids. V was cut by 0 bases and J by 4 bases, with 9 bases left in between. Germline V gene data show CDR1 as MNHNY and CDR2 as SVGAGI (reference sequence). The CDR3 region is CASSYSFDSYGYTF. CDR3 coding DNA: TGTGCCAGCAGTTACTCGTTTGACAGCTATGGCTACACCTTC.

A remark on this clone: The sample contains more than one DNA sequence encoding this CDR3. The chain carries TRBV6-6 and TRBJ1-1; no clear D. CDR3 length: 15 residues. Trimming took off 0 bases at V and 0 bases at J, with 8 bases between the two ends. Germline assignment: CDR1 MNHNY and CDR2 SVGAGI (reference sequence). CDR3 nucleotides: TGTGCCAGCAGTTACTCGACGGGAATGAACACTGAAGCTTTCTTT. Its protein product is CASSYSTGMNTEAFF.

The chain joins TRBV30 to TRBJ2-1, with TRBD2 matching 13 bases. Trimming took 5 bases from V and 4 from J; bases not matched to a gene: 8. CDR3 length equals 16 residues. CDR1 is GTSNPN, CDR2 SVGIG, per germline (reference sequence). The CDR3, as DNA: TGTGCCTGGGATAAACTAGCGGGGGGGCCGTACAATGAGCAGTTCTTC. This gives the protein CAWDKLAGGPYNEQFF.

The J gene is TRBJ1-1, the V gene TRBV4-1, with D unresolved. The CDR3 contains 14 residues. Germline values: CDR1 MGHRA, CDR2 YSYEKL. V was shortened by 4 bases and J by 1 base, with 10 bases between the two germline ends. The DNA for the CDR3 is TGCGCCAGCAGCCGTGACACTGGGAACACTGAAGCTTTCTTT. Translating gives CASSRDTGNTEAFF.

The gene calls are TRBV6-5 and TRBJ2-7; the D is unclear. CDR3 length: 13 amino acids. V was clipped by 0 bases and J by 3 bases, with 6 bases between them. Germline loops: CDR1 MNHEY, CDR2 SVGAGI. The CDR3 DNA reads as TGTGCCAGCAGTTACTCGGGCAGCTACGAGCAGTACTTC. Residues: CASSYSGSYEQYF.

V gene TRBV2 combines with J gene TRBJ1-2; the match to TRBD1 covers 11 bases. The CDR3 extends over 15 amino acids. Trimming took 6 bases from V and 3 from J; bases not matched to a gene: 6. The germline CDR1 and CDR2 sequences are SNHLY and FYNNEI. CDR3 amino acids: CASSPGQGVYYGYTF. The CDR3 nucleotides read TGTGCCAGCAGCCCGGGACAGGGGGTCTACTATGGCTACACCTTC.

The V and J genes are TRBV27 and TRBJ1-5; D is unresolved. V dropped 4 bases and J dropped 4 bases, with 5 bases sitting between them. Germline CDR1 MNHEY, CDR2 SMNVEV (reference sequence). The CDR3 length is 12 residues. The DNA for the CDR3 is TGTGCCAGCAGTTCGGTGAATCAGCCCCAGCATTTT. It codes for CASSSVNQPQHF.

The genes are TRBV6-5 and TRBJ1-6; 9 nucleotides match TRBD1. This CDR3 has 15 residues. The J segment lost 6 bases and the V segment lost 7 bases, leaving 7 bases of the junction unmatched. Germline-derived CDR1 and CDR2 are MNHEY and SVGAGI. The CDR3 bases are TGTGCCAGCAATCTCCCGGGACAGGGTAATTCACCCCTCCACTTT. It yields the protein CASNLPGQGNSPLHF.

Of note for this clone: Compared with germline, one end of the junction differs, possibly owing to a read error. The CDR3 DNA is TGTGCCAGCAATGAACAGGGGGCGCGGGGATCATTT. Protein sequence: CASNEQGARGSF. The J gene is TRBJ1-4, the V gene TRBV2, with TRBD1 identical over 9 bases. The CDR3 has 12 amino acids. Germline CDR1 and CDR2: SNHLY and FYNNEI.

V gene TRBV6-2 or TRBV6-3 combines with J gene TRBJ2-2, with 7 nucleotides matching TRBD2. CDR1 is MNHEY, CDR2 SVGEGT, per germline. Germline trimming cut 0 bases from V and 3 bases from J; bases unmatched to any gene: 10. The CDR3 extends over 18 amino acids. For the CDR3, the DNA is TGTGCCAGCAGTTACTCGATCCTAACTAGCGTGGACACCGGGGAGCTGTTTTTT. It translates to CASSYSILTSVDTGELFF.

As for this clone: Other DNA variants within this sample encode the same CDR3. V gene TRBV5-5 combines with J gene TRBJ1-1, with a tentative D call TRBD1 (5 bases). Trimming left V 1 base short and J 1 base short, with 5 bases between. The germline V gene encodes CDR1 SGHKS and CDR2 YYEKEE (reference sequence). The CDR3 sequence is 13 residues long. CDR3 in DNA: TGTGCCAGCAGCTTGACAGGGAACACTGAAGCTTTCTTT. This gives the protein CASSLTGNTEAFF.

This clone appeared a few times. This chain uses TRBV11-3 with TRBJ2-1, with 9 bases lining up with TRBD2. The CDR3 has 16 amino acids. Germline CDR1 SGHNT, CDR2 YENEEA. Trimming at V came to 0 bases and at J to 8 bases, leaving 8 bases not matched to a gene. Here the CDR3 DNA reads TGTGCCAGCAGCTTAGATGGGCGGGGGGGCCAGGATGAGCAGTTCTTC. It yields the protein CASSLDGRGGQDEQFF.

This rearrangement joins TRBV5-1 to TRBJ1-6; D is perhaps TRBD1 (6 bases). This CDR3 has 16 amino acids. Deletions cut 5 bases from V and 0 bases from J, with 12 bases between. CDR1 and CDR2 (germline): SGHRS, YFSETQ. CDR3 sequence: CASRPGVSSYNSPLHF. The CDR3 region has the DNA TGCGCCAGCAGGCCAGGGGTTAGCTCCTATAATTCACCCCTCCACTTT.

The genes are TRBV6-5 and TRBJ1-5; D is unresolved. This CDR3 spans 14 amino acids. Trimming cost V 6 bases and J 5 bases, with 14 bases left between them. Germline V lookup: CDR1 MNHEY, CDR2 SVGAGI. CDR3 in DNA: TGTGCCAGCAGCTCCGGGAGCCTCTATCAGCCCCAGCATTTT. Translation gives CASSSGSLYQPQHF.